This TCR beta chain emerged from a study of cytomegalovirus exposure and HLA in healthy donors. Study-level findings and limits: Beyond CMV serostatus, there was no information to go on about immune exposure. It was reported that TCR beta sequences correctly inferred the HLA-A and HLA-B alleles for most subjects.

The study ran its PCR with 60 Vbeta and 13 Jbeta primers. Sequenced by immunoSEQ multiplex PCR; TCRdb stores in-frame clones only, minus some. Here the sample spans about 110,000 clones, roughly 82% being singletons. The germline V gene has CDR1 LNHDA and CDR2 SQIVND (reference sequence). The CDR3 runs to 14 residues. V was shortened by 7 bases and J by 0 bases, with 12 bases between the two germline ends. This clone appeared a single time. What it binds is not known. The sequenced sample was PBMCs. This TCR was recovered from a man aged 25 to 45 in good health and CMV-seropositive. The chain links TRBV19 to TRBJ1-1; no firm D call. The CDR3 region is CASITNGMNTEAFF. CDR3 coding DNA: TGTGCCAGTATCACTAATGGCATGAACACTGAAGCTTTCTTT.